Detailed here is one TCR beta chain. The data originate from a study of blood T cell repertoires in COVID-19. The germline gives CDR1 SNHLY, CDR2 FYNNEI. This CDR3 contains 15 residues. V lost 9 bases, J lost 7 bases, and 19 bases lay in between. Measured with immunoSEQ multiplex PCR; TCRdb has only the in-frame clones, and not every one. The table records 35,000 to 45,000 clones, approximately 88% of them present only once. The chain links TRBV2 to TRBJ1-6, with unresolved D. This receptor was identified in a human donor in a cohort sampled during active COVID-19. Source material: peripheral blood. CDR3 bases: TGTGCCAGTACAGTACCCCCAGGTGCCAATTCACCCCTCCACTTT. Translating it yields CASTVPPGANSPLHF.